The clone carrying this T cell receptor beta chain occurred a few times. Its cognate antigen is unknown. Researchers attached unique molecular identifiers to individual cDNA molecules. TCRdb recomputed calls from the 5' RACE reads with MiXCR, one row per CDR3 protein. The sample lists around 64,000 distinct CDR3 sequences; 10% to 15% were seen once. V was clipped by 3 bases and J by 7 bases; unmatched bases: 12. The CDR3 contains 15 residues. The germline CDR1 and CDR2 sequences are SQVTM and ANQGSEA. This sample is part of a study of early T cells in non-severe SARS-CoV-2 infection. Study in general: Bulk RNA taken from unsorted whole blood was sequenced, leaving chains unpaired. Study-wide results and limits: Matching with VDJdb favored anti-spike CD8 responses (missing private and CD4 specificities).

The rearrangement links TRBV29-1 to TRBJ2-3; TRBD1 agrees at 8 bases. The TCR comes from an adult who was a healthcare worker with PCR-confirmed SARS-CoV-2 infection or an uninfected control (not recorded which). Specimen: whole blood, collected at baseline. The CDR3: CSVEGGAGGRNTQYF. The CDR3 DNA reads as TGCAGCGTTGAGGGCGGGGCAGGGGGCAGGAATACGCAGTATTTT.